Detailed here is one TCR beta chain. Its antigen is currently not known. No much larger clone exists at a distance of one base, and base qualities are not known. The data derive from a study of cytomegalovirus exposure and HLA in healthy donors (dated by TCRdb to about 2017). Concerning the study at large: A later analysis indicated that the 120 or so validation repertoires were generated on the platform also employed for the approximately 700 repertoires of the first cohort. The aim of the study was to test whether cataloging public T cell receptors could identify signatures of past pathogen exposure. Along with the approximately 650-subject first cohort, a separate validation cohort of over 90 different subjects was used. High-throughput TCR immunosequencing, statistical association of individual TCRs with disease status, and machine learning were combined to predict cytomegalovirus infection status. What the research found in general, with its limitations: Subsequent analysis determined that TCRs grouped into clusters in the first cohort also showed a tendency toward co-occurrence across the 120 or so validation repertoires, and roughly 95% of cluster scores exceeded 0. In the study, some 180 TCR beta chains were listed as associated with cytomegalovirus. It was suggested by the authors that the approach could potentially be generalized to other disease states and immunological phenotypes. The classifier was reported to diagnose cytomegalovirus status with high specificity and sensitivity in both the original and validation cohorts. While some public TCRs were present in many individuals, most TCR sequences turned up only very rarely across donors. In vitro tests confirmed that a few of the cytomegalovirus-associated TCR beta chains recognize cytomegalovirus antigens. A later analysis had no HLA typing for the validation cohort, so co-occurrence there was scored across all 130 or so repertoires.

Library method: the immunoSEQ multiplex PCR assay. The study's own analysis went as follows. To diagnose cytomegalovirus status from the catalog of TCR beta chain sequences, a statistical classification framework was built. Sourced from immuneACCESS, this table was stored by TCRdb with only in-frame sequences that have V and J called. A share of the clones is absent; for the studies checked, an unresolved V gene accounts for under half, and the remainder has no known explanation. D and trimming were read from the DNA, whereas the V and J calls and clone size are those reported in that table. Across this sample there are fewer than 250,000 clones, with around 90% seen only once. Jointly, the top ten make up 1.5% to 2% of the sample. The donors belonged to the validation cohort of approximately 130 subjects, which was separate from the approximately 680-subject first cohort. Based on the germline V gene, the CDR1 and CDR2 sequences are MDHEN and SYDVKM. The cysteine opens and the phenylalanine closes a CDR3 of 14 amino acids. Only the CDR3 DNA is retained, 42 bases long and in frame from the first base. Trimmed from V: 3 bases; trimmed from J: 4 bases; junction bases lacking a gene match: 6.

The receptor's source is a woman aged 18-30 years in good health and CMV-seropositive. The rearranged chain carries TRBV28 and TRBJ2-7, with TRBD2 identical over 7 junction bases. What was sequenced was PBMCs. The encoded CDR3 is CASSLASGQYEQYF. The DNA is as follows: TGTGCCAGCAGTTTGGCTAGCGGCCAGTACGAGCAGTACTTC.